This T cell receptor beta chain was identified during a study of PD-1 blockade in classical Hodgkin lymphoma. The germline CDR1 and CDR2 sequences are SGHVS and FNYEAQ. CDR3 length: 14 residues. Trimming cost V 1 base and J 5 bases, with 8 bases left between them. Repertoires were generated with immunoSEQ multiplex PCR, while TCRdb's copy carries only in-frame clones and drops some. This table has around 25,000 clones, around 80% appearing once. Indicated time point: cycle 4 day 1 (C4D1), after 6 weeks of nivolumab. With no exception, relapse followed autologous stem cell transplantation in all patients, and brentuximab vedotin exposure varied. Isolation of CD4+ T cells from thawed PBMCs was performed by magnetic negative selection.

This specimen was CD4+ T cells from blood, taken before the fourth cycle of nivolumab. V is TRBV7-6 and J is TRBJ2-2; D is possibly TRBD1 (5 bases). This clonotype originated in a human donor with classical Hodgkin lymphoma. DNA of the CDR3: TGTGCCAGCAGCTTAGGGACAACTACCGGGGAGCTGTTTTTT. It yields the protein CASSLGTTTGELFF.